This TCR beta chain was identified in a study of neurological immune-mediated disorders. It was by 5'RACE with 10-nucleotide random UMIs that the cDNA was made. TCRdb processed the 5' RACE reads anew with MiXCR; each CDR3 protein has one entry. Seen here are some 31,000 distinct CDR3 sequences, 4% to 5.5% observed once, and the top ten hold roughly 23%. In its sample, this clonotype was seen many times. V gave up 6 bases and J gave up 6 bases, with 17 bases separating them. The CDR3 is made up of 15 amino acids. Where libraries were unsorted, they were derived from 2 million PBMCs stored at -80 degrees C.

Sequenced sample: PBMCs. This chain joins TRBV12-3 or TRBV12-4 and TRBJ2-2; a possible D gene is TRBD2 (6 bases). This clonotype originated in a young man in good health. The DNA of the CDR3 is TGTGCCAGCAGCTCGCGCGGGGTTGGGGCCGGGGAGCTGTTTTTT. It encodes CASSSRGVGAGELFF.